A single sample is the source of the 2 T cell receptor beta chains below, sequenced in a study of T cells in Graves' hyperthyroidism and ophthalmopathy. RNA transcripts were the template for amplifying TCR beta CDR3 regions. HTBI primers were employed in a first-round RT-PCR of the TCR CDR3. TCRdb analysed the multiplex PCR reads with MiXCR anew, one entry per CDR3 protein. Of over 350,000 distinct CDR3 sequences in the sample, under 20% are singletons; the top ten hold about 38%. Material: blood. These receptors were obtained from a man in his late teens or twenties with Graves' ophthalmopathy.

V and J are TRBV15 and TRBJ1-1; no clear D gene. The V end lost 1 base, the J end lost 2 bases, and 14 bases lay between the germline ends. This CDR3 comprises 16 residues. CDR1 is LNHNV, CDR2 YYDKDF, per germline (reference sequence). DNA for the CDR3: TGTGCCACCAGCAGAGGCTCAACAGTCCCTAACACTGAAGCTTTCTTT. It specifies CATSRGSTVPNTEAFF.

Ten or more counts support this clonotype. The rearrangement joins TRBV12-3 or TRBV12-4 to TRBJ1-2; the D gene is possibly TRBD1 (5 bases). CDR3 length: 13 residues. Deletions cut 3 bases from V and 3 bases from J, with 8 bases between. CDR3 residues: CASSLGLYYGYTF. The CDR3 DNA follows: TGTGCCAGCAGTTTGGGACTGTACTATGGCTACACCTTC.